This entry is about one T cell receptor beta chain. Its target is unknown. Germline CDR1 and CDR2: LGHDT and YNNKEL (reference sequence). The CDR3 is made up of 13 amino acids. These data come from a study of T cells expressing NK-cell markers. Overall study findings and caveats: There were four donors in whom these clonotypes also led the CD3+CD56-NKG2C+ fraction.

TCRdb reprocessed the 5' RACE reads and stores each CDR3 protein as one record, lacking DNA. The data show some 280,000 distinct CDR3 sequences, and the top ten clones hold around 0.37%. This clonotype originated in a man in his late teens or twenties in good health. V and J are TRBV3-1 and TRBJ2-2; absent DNA, TCRdb's TRBD2 call cannot be checked. Sequencing was carried out using blood T cells: a sorted CD56 or NKG2C T cell subset, CD4+ or CD8+ T cells, or bulk PBMC T cells (not recorded which). CDR3 loop: CASSRRGTGELFF.